This is a list of T cell receptor beta chains from one sample in a study of Ad26.COV2.S vaccination and SARS-CoV-2 variants. TCRdb keeps only in-frame clones here, not all; method: immunoSEQ multiplex PCR. In the table there are hundreds of thousands of clones, 88% of which are singletons. This specimen consisted of peripheral blood, obtained in a trial of Ad26.COV2.S vaccine versus placebo. Source of these receptors: a person aged 18-60 years who received the Ad26.COV2.S COVID-19 vaccine or a placebo. Both conserved end residues are part of each CDR3. The order of the fields is J gene, D gene, clone size, V gene, CDR3 DNA, CDR3 protein. A D gene is named only where the DNA matches it firmly. Clone size, where shown, is once, few, many, or a class for clones that have expanded.

>TRBJ2-5|TRBD1|.|TRBV28
TGTGCCAGCAAGACAGGGTCCCTAGCCCAGTACTTC
CASKTGSLAQYF
>TRBJ2-3|TRBD2|.|TRBV2
TGTGCCAGCATGGGATCCCCTGTCTATAGCGGGGTCGAAGATACGCAGTATTTT
CASMGSPVYSGVEDTQYF
>TRBJ1-4|.|.|TRBV7-2
TGTGCCAGCAGCTTTGTGGGAGTTTCTAATGAAAAACTGTTTTTT
CASSFVGVSNEKLFF
>TRBJ2-7|TRBD1|.|TRBV11-2
TGTGCCAGCAGCTCCACCGGGGACAGGGTACCCTACGAGCAGTACTTC
CASSSTGDRVPYEQYF
>TRBJ2-2|.|.|TRBV29-1
TGCAGCGTTGAGGTTGGACTACGGAACACCGGGGAGCTGTTTTTT
CSVEVGLRNTGELFF
>TRBJ2-2|TRBD1|.|TRBV6-6
TGTGCCAGCAGCCAAACAGGGGTCCTTAACACCGGGGAGCTGTTTTTT
CASSQTGVLNTGELFF
>TRBJ2-2|.|.|TRBV11-2
TGTGCCAGCAGCATGAACGGGGAGCTGTTTTTT
CASSMNGELFF
>TRBJ1-6|.|.|TRBV19
TGTGCCAGTAGTTCCCGAAGACAGGCAAATTCACCCCTCCACTTT
CASSSRRQANSPLHF
>TRBJ2-3|TRBD2|.|TRBV5-6
TGTGCCAGCAGCTTGGAAGCGGTTGCGGGAGTTGGTACAGATACGCAGTATTTT
CASSLEAVAGVGTDTQYF
>TRBJ1-2|.|.|TRBV11-2
TGTGCCAGCAGCTACCCAGGACAGCCAGGAAGTGGCTACACCTTC
CASSYPGQPGSGYTF
>TRBJ1-5|.|.|TRBV7-2
TGTGCCAGCCGGCTGGGGGCAGCTAATCAGCCCCAGCATTTT
CASRLGAANQPQHF
>TRBJ1-3|.|.|TRBV7-6
TGTGCCAGCAGCTTAGCGTCAACGGAATCTGGAAACACCATATATTTT
CASSLASTESGNTIYF
>TRBJ1-2|.|.|TRBV6-5
TGTGCCAGCAGCTCTACCGGGGGGTTAGGCGGCTACACCTTC
CASSSTGGLGGYTF
>TRBJ1-3|.|once|TRBV28
TGTGCCAGCAGTTCCACCCGGCGGGGGCTAGGAAACACCATATATTTT
CASSSTRRGLGNTIYF
>TRBJ2-7|.|.|TRBV7-8
TGTGCCAGCAGCTTAAACAGGAGAGCCTACGAGCAGTACTTC
CASSLNRRAYEQYF
>TRBJ2-2|TRBD1|once|TRBV19
TGTGCCAGTAGTAGGCAAATCCCGGGACAGTACACCGGGGAGCTGTTTTTT
CASSRQIPGQYTGELFF
>TRBJ2-3|.|.|TRBV7-9
TGTGCCAGCAGCTTAGCTTTAGCGTCTAGCACAGATACGCAGTATTTT
CASSLALASSTDTQYF
>TRBJ1-2|.|.|TRBV30
TGTGCCTGGAGTCTAGGCGAAGTCTATGGCTACACCTTC
CAWSLGEVYGYTF
>TRBJ2-3|.|once|TRBV7-3
TGTGCCAGCAGCTCAACCGGGACAAAATTTAGCACAGATACGCAGTATTTT
CASSSTGTKFSTDTQYF
>TRBJ1-2|TRBD1|.|TRBV3-1/TRBV3-2
TGTGCCAGCAGCCTGACAGGGAGGGTAGCGGGCGGCTACACCTTC
CASSLTGRVAGGYTF
>TRBJ1-2|.|.|TRBV5-6
TGTGCCAGCAGCCTATCCAGGACCGTGAGGGGCTACACCTTC
CASSLSRTVRGYTF
>TRBJ2-7|.|.|TRBV7-2
TGTGCCAGCAGCAGAGAGGGCGACACAAGATCCTACGAGCAGTACTTC
CASSREGDTRSYEQYF
>TRBJ1-2|.|.|TRBV7-9
TGTGCCAGCAGCTTTTTGATCCGGGACTCCGATTTGCGTTATGGCTACACCTTC
CASSFLIRDSDLRYGYTF
>TRBJ1-2|.|.|TRBV7-9
TGTGCCAGCATCGACAGCTCCTATGGCTACACCTTC
CASIDSSYGYTF
>TRBJ1-5|.|few|TRBV4-2
TGTGCCAGCAGCCAAACCCCTAATAGCAATCAGCCCCAGCATTTT
CASSQTPNSNQPQHF
>TRBJ2-6|.|.|TRBV6-1
TGTGCCAGCAGTGACGAGCCTACTGGGGCCAACGTCCTGACTTTC
CASSDEPTGANVLTF
>TRBJ1-2|.|.|TRBV6-1
TGTGCCAGCAGTGAGACACTTAACTATGGCTACACCTTC
CASSETLNYGYTF
>TRBJ1-5|TRBD1|.|TRBV28
TGTGCCAGCCGGGACAGCCACTATAGCAATCAGCCCCAGCATTTT
CASRDSHYSNQPQHF
>TRBJ1-1|.|once|TRBV5-4
TGTGCCAGCAGAATAAAGGGAGACACTGAAGCTTTCTTT
CASRIKGDTEAFF
>TRBJ1-2|TRBD1|many|TRBV20-1
TGCAGTGCTAGTTTTCCCCCCCGGACAGGGAGTAACTATGGCTACACCTTC
CSASFPPRTGSNYGYTF
>TRBJ1-3|.|.|TRBV9
TGTGCCAGCAGCGCTAGCTTCATGAGCTCTGGAAACACCATATATTTT
CASSASFMSSGNTIYF
>TRBJ2-7|.|once|TRBV27
TGTGCCAGCAGTTTGACAGCCACCTACGAGCAGTACTTC
CASSLTATYEQYF
>TRBJ2-1|.|.|TRBV7-9
TGTGCCAGCAGCCCCGGGGCTACCTACAATGAGCAGTTCTTC
CASSPGATYNEQFF
>TRBJ1-5|.|.|TRBV7-8
TGTGCCAGCAGCTTATCCGGGGCGCATCAGCCCCAGCATTTT
CASSLSGAHQPQHF
>TRBJ1-6|.|.|TRBV27
TGTGCCAGCAGTTCAGGGATATCACCCCTCCACTTT
CASSSGISPLHF
>TRBJ2-1|.|.|TRBV11-1
TGTGCCAGCAGCCACCGGGGTCCAAACTACAATGAGCAGTTCTTC
CASSHRGPNYNEQFF
>TRBJ2-3|.|.|TRBV5-1
TGCGCCAGCAGCTTGACCGGGATGAGGTCAGATACGCAGTATTTT
CASSLTGMRSDTQYF
>TRBJ2-7|TRBD1|once|TRBV25-1
TGTGCCAGCATGGTGGGACAGACCTACGAGCAGTACTTC
CASMVGQTYEQYF
>TRBJ2-2|.|.|TRBV4-2
TGTGCCAGCAGCCAAGACCCAAACAGGCCCTACACCGGGGAGCTGTTTTTT
CASSQDPNRPYTGELFF
>TRBJ1-5|.|.|TRBV19
TGTGCCAGTACCCTTGGGGCAAGCCGGATCGATCAGCCCCAGCATTTT
CASTLGASRIDQPQHF
>TRBJ1-6|TRBD1|.|TRBV7-2
TGTGCCAGTGCGACGAACACAGGGGTGTCACCCCTCCACTTT
CASATNTGVSPLHF
>TRBJ2-7|.|once|TRBV7-9
TGTGCCAGCAGCTGGGGGGAGACACGAAGCTACGAGCAGTACTTC
CASSWGETRSYEQYF
>TRBJ1-6|.|.|TRBV6-6
TGTGCCAGCAGTTACGAGGGCAGTGGCAATTCACCCCTCCACTTT
CASSYEGSGNSPLHF
>TRBJ1-1|TRBD1|.|TRBV9
TGTGCCAGCAGCTTAAGAGGGGGCGAAGCGAGCACTGAAGCTTTCTTT
CASSLRGGEASTEAFF
>TRBJ1-6|.|.|TRBV3-1/TRBV3-2
TGTGCCAGCAGCCAAGGTCAGAACAATAATTCACCCCTCCACTTT
CASSQGQNNNSPLHF
>TRBJ1-2|.|.|TRBV7-8
TGTGCCAGCAAGCCGGGGGCGAATACCTATGGCTACACCTTC
CASKPGANTYGYTF
>TRBJ1-2|.|.|TRBV30
TGTGCCTGGAACTCTGGGGGGCAGGGAGGCTATGGCTACACCTTC
CAWNSGGQGGYGYTF
>TRBJ1-2|.|.|TRBV28
TGTGCCAGCGGACGGTCGGGACAAACCTATGCTGGCTACACCTTC
CASGRSGQTYAGYTF